A single sample gave rise to the 32 T cell receptor beta chains below, sequenced in a study of response to subunit inactivated influenza vaccine. Via MiXCR, TCRdb re-called the RT-PCR reads, giving one row per CDR3 protein. The table lists a few hundred thousand distinct CDR3 sequences, about 14% of them singletons, with more than 9.5% in the top ten. Here the sequenced sample was PBMCs from blood, taken 11 to 12 days after vaccination. These receptors were taken from a middle-aged man who received an inactivated influenza vaccine.

In its sample, this clonotype was seen a few times. V gene TRBV5-1 combines with J gene TRBJ2-1, with 7 nucleotides matching TRBD2. This CDR3 comprises 15 residues. Trimming removed 0 bases from V and 8 bases from J; junction bases left unmatched: 8. Germline V gene sequence: CDR1 SGHRS, CDR2 YFSETQ. The chain's CDR3 is CASSLAMGRADEQFF. The CDR3 DNA reads TGCGCCAGCAGCTTGGCCATGGGGAGGGCTGATGAGCAGTTCTTC.

This clonotype showed up just a few times. The chain combines TRBV15 with TRBJ2-3, with no clear D. Germline lookup yields CDR1 LNHNV and CDR2 YYDKDF (reference sequence). There are 13 residues in the CDR3. V lost 2 bases, J lost 0 bases, and 3 bases lay in between. In nucleotides, the CDR3 is TGTGCCACCAGCAGACGTAGCACAGATACGCAGTATTTT. As protein: CATSRRSTDTQYF.

This clonotype was detected only a few times. This sequence joins TRBV27 and TRBJ2-1; TRBD2 agrees at 9 bases. This CDR3 has 18 amino acids. The germline gives CDR1 MNHEY, CDR2 SMNVEV (reference sequence). V trimming: 3 bases; J trimming: 7 bases; junction bases outside the gene matches: 16. The CDR3 sequence: CASSFPIVAGVWVNEQFF. The CDR3 nucleotides are TGTGCCAGCAGTTTCCCCATTGTAGCGGGAGTGTGGGTAAATGAGCAGTTCTTC.

The chain uses TRBV20-1 and TRBJ2-1; D remains ambiguous. This CDR3 comprises 14 residues. Germline V gives CDR1 DFQATT, CDR2 SNEGSKA (reference sequence). V was cut by 3 bases and J by 3 bases, with 12 bases left in between. This CDR3 is CSARASGFYNEQFF. The CDR3 region has the DNA TGCAGTGCTAGGGCTAGTGGCTTCTACAATGAGCAGTTCTTC.

This clonotype was picked up a small number of times. The V and J genes are TRBV4-1 and TRBJ1-3; the D gene is possibly TRBD1 (5 bases). CDR1 is MGHRA, CDR2 YSYEKL, per germline. Between the trimmed V and J ends, which lost 1 base and 4 bases, there was a span of 11 bases. This CDR3 spans 15 amino acids. The DNA of the CDR3 is TGCGCCAGCAGCCAAGGGACATCCTCAGGAAACACCATATATTTT. Protein sequence: CASSQGTSSGNTIYF.

The chain combines TRBV27 with TRBJ2-1, with D possibly called TRBD1 or TRBD2 (5 bases each). CDR1 is MNHEY, CDR2 SMNVEV, per germline (reference sequence). The CDR3 has 15 residues. Trimming pared 6 bases from V and 6 bases from J, leaving 18 bases between. CDR3 residues: CASSLQVVRGNEQFF. The CDR3 coding sequence is TGTGCCAGCAGCCTACAGGTAGTGAGGGGCAATGAGCAGTTCTTC.

The V gene is TRBV2, the J gene TRBJ2-7; 8 bases map to TRBD2. In germline, CDR1 is SNHLY, CDR2 FYNNEI. V lost 6 bases, J lost 3 bases, and 4 bases stayed unmatched. The CDR3 extends over 13 amino acids. In nucleotides, the CDR3 is TGTGCCAGCAGAGCGGGGGCTCACTACGAGCAGTACTTC. Translated, it gives CASRAGAHYEQYF.

This clonotype was seen many times. The chain uses TRBV3-1 and TRBJ2-3, with 12 positions matching TRBD2. Germline CDR1 is LGHDT and CDR2 is YNNKEL (reference sequence). Trimming removed 5 bases from V and 1 base from J; junction bases left unmatched: 4. The CDR3 is made up of 16 amino acids. The CDR3 DNA sequence: TGTGCCAGCAGCTCCCGGACTAGCGGGGGCACAGATACGCAGTATTTT. Its translation: CASSSRTSGGTDTQYF.

This clonotype appeared a few times. The chain's CDR3 is CASSLSGGAPNEQFF. CDR3 nucleotide sequence: TGTGCCAGCAGCTTGAGCGGGGGGGCCCCCAATGAGCAGTTCTTC. This rearrangement joins TRBV7-9 to TRBJ2-1; 10 bases are shared with TRBD2. Germline V CDR1 and CDR2: SEHNR, FQNEAQ (reference sequence). This CDR3 is built from 15 residues. Trimming removed 3 bases from V and 6 bases from J; junction bases left unmatched: 5. Drawing the rest from reference TRBV7-9 and TRBJ2-1, the complete variable domain is DTGVSQNPRHKITKRGQNVTFRCDPISEHNRLYWYRQTLGQGPEFLTYFQNEAQLEKSRLLSDRFSAERPKGSFSTLEIQRTEQGDSAMYLCASSLSGGAPNEQFFGPGTRLTVL.

DNA of the CDR3: TGTGCCAGCAGGATGACAGGGGGCGGGGGTTCTCAGCCCCAGCATTTT. Protein sequence: CASRMTGGGGSQPQHF. V usage is TRBV6-1 and J usage is TRBJ1-5, with TRBD1 matching over 10 bases. This CDR3 contains 16 residues. J was trimmed by 6 bases and V by 6 bases; bases with no gene match: 11. Germline V lookup: CDR1 MNHNS, CDR2 SASEGT.

The chain combines TRBV6-2 or TRBV6-3 with TRBJ1-1, with D hard to call. CDR3 length: 13 amino acids. V was clipped by 6 bases and J by 8 bases, with 16 bases between them. Germline V gene sequence: CDR1 MNHEY, CDR2 SVGEGT. CDR3 in amino acids: CASSPLPTVEAFF. The CDR3 DNA reads TGTGCCAGCAGCCCACTACCAACCGTGGAAGCTTTCTTT.

This clonotype showed up many times. This rearrangement joins TRBV28 to TRBJ2-3, with D possibly matching TRBD2 (5 bases). CDR3 size: 16 residues. The V end lost 6 bases, the J end lost 0 bases, and 16 bases lay between the germline ends. Germline-derived CDR1 and CDR2 are MDHEN and SYDVKM. CDR3 in DNA: TGTGCCAGCAGCGGGGTGGTGCAAACTAGCACAGATACGCAGTATTTT. It is translated as CASSGVVQTSTDTQYF.

The chain links TRBV6-1 to TRBJ1-3; D unresolved. In germline, CDR1 is MNHNS, CDR2 SASEGT. CDR3 length: 16 residues. Deletions cut 3 bases from V and 0 bases from J, with 12 bases between. The CDR3 region has the DNA TGTGCCAGCAGTGAGGATGGAGGGAGCTCTGGAAACACCATATATTTT. Translating gives CASSEDGGSSGNTIYF.

This clonotype was found a few times. The CDR3 region is CSGTGGPVMETQYF. CDR3 coding DNA: TGCAGCGGCACGGGAGGGCCGGTAATGGAGACCCAGTACTTC. The V call is TRBV29-1, the J call TRBJ2-5; 8 nucleotides agree with TRBD2. J lost 5 bases, V lost 7 bases, and 12 bases had no gene match. This CDR3 spans 14 amino acids. CDR1 is SQVTM, CDR2 ANQGSEA, per germline.

J is TRBJ2-7 and V is TRBV28, with unresolved D. CDR3 length equals 11 residues. V gave up 6 bases and J gave up 3 bases, with 6 bases separating them. CDR1 is MDHEN and CDR2 is SYDVKM in the germline V gene. CDR3: CASRPGYEQYF. CDR3 bases: TGTGCCAGCAGACCTGGCTACGAGCAGTACTTC.

The chain has TRBV5-5 and TRBJ2-2, with 9 bases matching TRBD1. Germline assignment: CDR1 SGHKS and CDR2 YYEKEE (reference sequence). CDR3 length equals 18 residues. Trimming at V came to 4 bases and at J to 6 bases, leaving 16 bases not matched to a gene. In DNA form, the CDR3 reads TGTGCCAGCAGCGTCTACCCGGATGGGACAGGGTTATCCGGGGAGCTGTTTTTT. Translating gives CASSVYPDGTGLSGELFF. The entire variable domain, with the rest obtained from reference TRBV5-5 and TRBJ2-2, is as follows: DAGVTQSPTHLIKTRGQQVTLRCSPISGHKSVSWYQQVLGQGPQFIFQYYEKEERGRGNFPDRFSARQFPNYSSELNVNALLLGDSALYLCASSVYPDGTGLSGELFFGEGSRLTVL.

The CDR3 DNA follows: TGTGCCAGCAGCACACAGGCGAACTATGGCTACACCTTC. This encodes CASSTQANYGYTF. The V gene is TRBV12-3 or TRBV12-4, the J gene TRBJ1-2, with D possibly being TRBD1 (5 bases). The CDR3 is 13 amino acids. Trimming took off 6 bases at V and 2 bases at J, with 10 bases between the two ends.

DNA for the CDR3: TGTGCCAGCGCGTCTAGCGGTAGCACAGATACGCAGTATTTT. It encodes CASASSGSTDTQYF. This chain connects TRBV7-6 to TRBJ2-3; 7 nucleotides line up with TRBD2. This CDR3 region has 14 residues. The junction had 5 bases not matched to a gene; V was cut back by 8 bases and J by 0 bases. Germline-derived CDR1 and CDR2 are SGHVS and FNYEAQ.

This clonotype was seen a handful of times. This CDR3 reads CSVGLAREQYF. DNA of the CDR3: TGCAGCGTGGGACTAGCTCGCGAGCAGTACTTC. The chain has TRBV29-1 and TRBJ2-7, with TRBD2 matching 9 bases. Trimming took 6 bases from V and 6 from J; bases not matched to a gene: 3. The CDR3 is 11 amino acids. From germline, CDR1 is SQVTM and CDR2 ANQGSEA.

This clonotype was counted only a few times. The CDR3 DNA is TGTGCCAGCAGGGCGGGGAAGCGGGAGATAAATGAGCAGTTCTTC. This codes for CASRAGKREINEQFF. The gene calls are TRBV12-3 or TRBV12-4 and TRBJ2-1, with 8 nucleotides matching TRBD2. Trimming cost V 6 bases and J 7 bases; bases outside gene matches: 11. The CDR3 runs to 15 residues.

V usage is TRBV6-2 or TRBV6-3 and J usage is TRBJ2-7; 7 nucleotides match TRBD2. The CDR3 contains 16 residues. The V segment lost 0 bases and the J segment 5 bases; nucleotides outside the gene matches: 10. Per the germline V gene, CDR1 is MNHEY and CDR2 is SVGEGT. CDR3 region: CASSYSFGRGRNEQYF. The DNA for the CDR3 is TGTGCCAGCAGTTACTCGTTTGGGAGGGGACGGAACGAGCAGTACTTC.

This chain uses TRBV20-1 with TRBJ2-2, with 8 bases lining up with TRBD1. CDR1 and CDR2 from the germline V gene are DFQATT and SNEGSKA (reference sequence). J gave up 2 bases and V 4 bases, and 6 bases lay outside the gene matches. This CDR3 has 15 amino acids. The CDR3 protein is CSATDRGRNTGELFF. Written as DNA, the CDR3 is TGCAGTGCTACTGACAGGGGACGAAACACCGGGGAGCTGTTTTTT.

In its sample, this clonotype was seen a few times. This chain uses TRBV4-1 with TRBJ1-3, with D unclear. V lost 6 bases to trimming and J lost 4 bases, with 16 bases between them. The length of the CDR3 is 15 residues. Germline V gene sequence: CDR1 MGHRA, CDR2 YSYEKL. Written as DNA, the CDR3 is TGCGCCAGCAGTGGGCAAAGGGTACGGGGAAACACCATATATTTT. As protein: CASSGQRVRGNTIYF.

This clonotype has a handful of counts. The rearrangement links TRBV3-1 to TRBJ2-7, with 12 bases aligning to TRBD2. Germline loops: CDR1 LGHDT, CDR2 YNNKEL (reference sequence). V shed 4 bases and J 6 bases; nucleotides not matched to a gene: 1. The CDR3 has 13 residues. Written as DNA, the CDR3 is TGTGCCAGCAGCCGACTAGCGGGAGTCGAGCAGTACTTC. Its protein is CASSRLAGVEQYF.

CDR3 amino acids: CASSPRSGASGFGELFF. As DNA, the CDR3 is TGTGCCAGCAGTCCCCGGTCCGGGGCTAGCGGGTTCGGGGAGCTGTTTTTT. The chain employs TRBV11-1 and TRBJ2-2; 8 bases line up with TRBD2. The CDR3 has 17 residues. Germline V gives CDR1 SGHAT, CDR2 FQDESV (reference sequence). With V trimmed by 6 bases and J by 7 bases, 16 bases remained unmatched.

The chain employs TRBV12-3 or TRBV12-4 and TRBJ2-7, with TRBD1 identical over 10 bases. Losses at the gene ends were 3 bases for V and 5 bases for J; bases not matched to a gene: 7. The CDR3 runs to 15 residues. CDR3: CASSFRDRGTHEQYF. The CDR3 nucleotides read TGTGCCAGCAGTTTCCGGGACAGGGGTACCCACGAGCAGTACTTC.

The chain joins TRBV6-2 or TRBV6-3 to TRBJ2-7; TRBD1 matches 8 bases. The CDR3 extends over 14 amino acids. In germline, CDR1 is MNHEY, CDR2 SVGEGT. V trimming: 6 bases; J trimming: 3 bases; junction bases outside the gene matches: 7. CDR3 DNA: TGTGCCAGCAGGACAGGGGTTGGTCTCTACGAGCAGTACTTC. Translating it yields CASRTGVGLYEQYF.

A few counts support this clonotype. The chain couples TRBV19 to TRBJ1-2; the D is unclear. The CDR3 totals 13 residues. V lost 8 bases, J lost 2 bases, and 12 bases lay in between. Germline lookup yields CDR1 LNHDA and CDR2 SQIVND (reference sequence). The CDR3 DNA follows: TGTGCCAGTGTTGAAGGCCTAAACTATGGCTACACCTTC. This encodes CASVEGLNYGYTF.

This clonotype was counted a few times. The chain couples TRBV29-1 to TRBJ2-7; 7 positions match TRBD1. This CDR3 region has 12 residues. The trim removed 7 bases at V and 5 bases at J, leaving 8 bases unmatched. CDR1 SQVTM and CDR2 ANQGSEA come from the germline V gene. The CDR3 region is CSATTGFHEQYF. Written as DNA, the CDR3 is TGCAGCGCCACGACAGGGTTCCACGAGCAGTACTTC.

The rearrangement links TRBV5-1 to TRBJ2-2, with D unclear. Trimming pared 5 bases from V and 5 bases from J, leaving 22 bases between. Germline V gene data show CDR1 as SGHRS and CDR2 as YFSETQ. This CDR3 has 17 amino acids. The DNA of the CDR3 is TGCGCCAGCAGTCCTATCGTCCGGAAGGGCGGAACCGGGGAGCTGTTTTTT. This encodes CASSPIVRKGGTGELFF.

There are a few counts of this clonotype. The chain is built from TRBV9 and TRBJ1-2; no definite D call. Germline CDR1 and CDR2: SGDLS and YYNGEE. The CDR3 loop spans 14 amino acids. The V end lost 4 bases, the J end lost 6 bases, and 16 bases lay between the germline ends. The CDR3 loop is CASSPPLGPNGYTF. The CDR3 bases are TGTGCCAGCAGCCCCCCCCTAGGGCCAAATGGCTACACCTTC.

The rearrangement uses TRBV4-1 and TRBJ1-5, with D maybe TRBD1 (5 bases). V dropped 4 bases and J dropped 7 bases, with 17 bases sitting between them. Per the germline V gene, CDR1 is MGHRA and CDR2 is YSYEKL. CDR3 length equals 15 residues. The DNA for the CDR3 is TGCGCCAGCAGCCTAGGGGCCGGGGAGAACCAGCCCCAGCATTTT. Translated: CASSLGAGENQPQHF.